One sample yielded the 3 T cell receptor beta chains listed below, sequenced in a study of blood T cell repertoires in COVID-19. TCRdb's copy holds only in-frame clones and misses some; the assay was immunoSEQ multiplex PCR. The sample carries around 150,000 clones, around 83% recorded once. Sequences were obtained from peripheral blood. Receptors were obtained from a man in his late teens or twenties with acute or convalescent COVID-19.

This clone was detected once. The chain links TRBV11-2 to TRBJ2-3; tentative D call: TRBD2 (5 bases). The CDR3 runs 15 residues. V lost 1 base and J lost 5, with 13 bases in between. Germline loops: CDR1 SGHAT, CDR2 FQNNGV. CDR3 nucleotides: TGTGCCAGCAGCTTAGTGGGCAGTGCGGGAGATACGCAGTATTTT. Amino acid sequence: CASSLVGSAGDTQYF.

This chain joins TRBV6-1 and TRBJ2-6; the D gene is possibly TRBD1 (6 bases). CDR1 MNHNS and CDR2 SASEGT come from the germline V gene. With 2 bases removed from V and 4 bases from J, the gap between germline ends came to 18 bases. The CDR3 is 18 residues long. The DNA for the CDR3 is TGTGCCAGCAGTGAAAAATATACAGGGTGGGAAGGGGCCAACGTCCTGACTTTC. The encoded protein is CASSEKYTGWEGANVLTF.

This clone was recorded only once. The V and J genes are TRBV6-4 and TRBJ2-1, with 12 bases identical to TRBD2. V shed 6 bases, J shed 8 bases, and the junction held 8 bases outside the gene matches. This CDR3 region has 15 residues. In germline, CDR1 is MRHNA, CDR2 SNTAGT. Here the CDR3 DNA reads TGTGCCAGCAGCGCTTCTAGCGGGGGGGTCGATGAGCAGTTCTTC. Translated, it gives CASSASSGGVDEQFF.